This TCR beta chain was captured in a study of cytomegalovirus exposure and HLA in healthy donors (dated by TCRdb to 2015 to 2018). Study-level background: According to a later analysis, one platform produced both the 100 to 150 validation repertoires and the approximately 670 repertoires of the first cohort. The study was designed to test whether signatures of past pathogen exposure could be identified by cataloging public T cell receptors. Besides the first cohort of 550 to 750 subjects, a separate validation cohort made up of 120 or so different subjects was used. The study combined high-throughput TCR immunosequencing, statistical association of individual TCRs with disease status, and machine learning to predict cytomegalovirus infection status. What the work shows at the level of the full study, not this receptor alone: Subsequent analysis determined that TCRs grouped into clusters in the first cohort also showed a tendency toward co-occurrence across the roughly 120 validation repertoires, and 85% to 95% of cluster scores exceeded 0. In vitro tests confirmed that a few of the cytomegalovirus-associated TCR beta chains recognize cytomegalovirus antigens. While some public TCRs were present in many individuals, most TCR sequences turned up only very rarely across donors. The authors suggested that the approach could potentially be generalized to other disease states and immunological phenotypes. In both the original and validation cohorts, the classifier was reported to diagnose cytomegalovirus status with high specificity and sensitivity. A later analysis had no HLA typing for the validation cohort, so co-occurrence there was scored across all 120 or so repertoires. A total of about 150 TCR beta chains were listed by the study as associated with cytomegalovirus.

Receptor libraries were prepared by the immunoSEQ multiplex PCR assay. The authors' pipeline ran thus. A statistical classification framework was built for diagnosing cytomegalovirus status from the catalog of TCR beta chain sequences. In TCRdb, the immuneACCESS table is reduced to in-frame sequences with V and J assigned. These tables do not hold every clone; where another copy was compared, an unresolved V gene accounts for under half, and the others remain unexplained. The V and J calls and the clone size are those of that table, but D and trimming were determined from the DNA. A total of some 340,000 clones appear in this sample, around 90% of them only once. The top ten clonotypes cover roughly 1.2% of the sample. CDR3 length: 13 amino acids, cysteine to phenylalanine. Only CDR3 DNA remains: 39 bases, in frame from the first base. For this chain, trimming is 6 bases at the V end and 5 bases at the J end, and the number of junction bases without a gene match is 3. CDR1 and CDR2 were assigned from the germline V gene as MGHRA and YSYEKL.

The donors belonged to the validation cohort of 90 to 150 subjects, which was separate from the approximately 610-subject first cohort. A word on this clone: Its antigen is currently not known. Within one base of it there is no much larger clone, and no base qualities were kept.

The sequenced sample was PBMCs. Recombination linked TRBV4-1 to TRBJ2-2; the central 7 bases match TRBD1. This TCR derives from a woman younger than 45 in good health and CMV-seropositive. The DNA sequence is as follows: TGCGCCAGCAGATCAGGGGGAACCGGGGAGCTGTTTTTT. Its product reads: CASRSGGTGELFF.